This TCR beta chain was documented in a study of T cells in localized non-small cell lung cancer. Measured with immunoSEQ multiplex PCR; TCRdb has only the in-frame clones, and not every one. Among 20,000 to 30,000 clones, about 81% were seen once, and the ten largest hold 3.5% to 5%. Regarding this clone: Antigen unknown.

Broader study findings: Analysis by sequencing included only one tumor region, so heterogeneity remains possible.

CDR3 length: 15 amino acids. The ends were cut back, 0 bases at V and 2 bases at J, with 10 bases in the middle. Germline V gene data show CDR1 as SGHAT and CDR2 as FQNNGV. The TCR was taken from a woman aged 35 to 75 with stage I lung adenocarcinoma. V is TRBV11-2 and J is TRBJ1-2; no definite D call. The specimen comprised peripheral blood, sampled before any cancer treatment. CDR3 DNA sequence: TGTGCCAGCAGCTTAGAATCATCCTTAAACTATGGCTACACCTTC. Amino acids: CASSLESSLNYGYTF.